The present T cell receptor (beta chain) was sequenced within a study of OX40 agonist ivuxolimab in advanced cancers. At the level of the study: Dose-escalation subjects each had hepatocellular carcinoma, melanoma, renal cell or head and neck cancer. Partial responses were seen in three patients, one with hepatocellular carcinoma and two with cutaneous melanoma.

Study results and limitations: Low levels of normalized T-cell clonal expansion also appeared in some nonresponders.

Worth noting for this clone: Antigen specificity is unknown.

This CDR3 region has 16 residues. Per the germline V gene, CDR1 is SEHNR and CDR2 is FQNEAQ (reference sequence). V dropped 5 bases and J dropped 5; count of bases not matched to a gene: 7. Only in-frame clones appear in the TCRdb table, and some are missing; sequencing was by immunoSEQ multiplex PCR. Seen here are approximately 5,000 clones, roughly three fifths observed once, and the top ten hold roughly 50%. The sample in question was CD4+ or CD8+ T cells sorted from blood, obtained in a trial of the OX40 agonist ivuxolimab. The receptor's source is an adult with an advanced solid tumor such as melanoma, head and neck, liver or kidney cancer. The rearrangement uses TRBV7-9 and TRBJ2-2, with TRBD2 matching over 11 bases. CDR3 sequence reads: CASSPTSGRWTGELFF. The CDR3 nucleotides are TGTGCCAGCAGCCCCACTAGCGGGAGATGGACCGGGGAGCTGTTTTTT.